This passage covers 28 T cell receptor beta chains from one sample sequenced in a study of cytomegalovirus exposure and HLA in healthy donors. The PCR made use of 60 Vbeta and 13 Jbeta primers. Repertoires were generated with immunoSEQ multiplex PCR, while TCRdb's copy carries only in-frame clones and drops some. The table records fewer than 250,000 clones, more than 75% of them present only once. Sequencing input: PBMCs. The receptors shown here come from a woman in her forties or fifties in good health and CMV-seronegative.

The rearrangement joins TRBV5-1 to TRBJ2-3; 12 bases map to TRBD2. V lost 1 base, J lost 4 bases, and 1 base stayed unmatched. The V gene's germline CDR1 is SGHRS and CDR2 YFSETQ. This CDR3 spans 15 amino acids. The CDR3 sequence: CASSLSSGRADTQYF. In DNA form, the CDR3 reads TGCGCCAGCAGCTTGTCTAGCGGGAGGGCAGATACGCAGTATTTT.

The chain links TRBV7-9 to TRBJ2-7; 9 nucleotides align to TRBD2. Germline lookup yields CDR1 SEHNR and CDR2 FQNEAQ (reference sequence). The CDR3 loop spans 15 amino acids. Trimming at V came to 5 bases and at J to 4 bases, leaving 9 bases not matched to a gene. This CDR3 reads CASSPSGGTLYEQYF. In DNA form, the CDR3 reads TGTGCCAGCAGCCCGAGCGGGGGGACACTGTACGAGCAGTACTTC.

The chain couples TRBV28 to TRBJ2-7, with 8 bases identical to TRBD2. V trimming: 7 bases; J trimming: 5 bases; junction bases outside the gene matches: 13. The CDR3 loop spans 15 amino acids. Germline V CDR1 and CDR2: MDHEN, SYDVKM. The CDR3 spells CASTGGVQIFHEQYF. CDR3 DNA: TGTGCCAGCACGGGGGGGGTACAGATTTTCCACGAGCAGTACTTC.

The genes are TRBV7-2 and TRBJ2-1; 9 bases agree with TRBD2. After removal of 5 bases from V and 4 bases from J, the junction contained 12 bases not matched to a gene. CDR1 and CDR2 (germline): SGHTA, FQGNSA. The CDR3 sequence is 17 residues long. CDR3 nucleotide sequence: TGTGCCAGCAGCGTTTCCCCAGCGGGAGGTATGTACAATGAGCAGTTCTTC. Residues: CASSVSPAGGMYNEQFF.

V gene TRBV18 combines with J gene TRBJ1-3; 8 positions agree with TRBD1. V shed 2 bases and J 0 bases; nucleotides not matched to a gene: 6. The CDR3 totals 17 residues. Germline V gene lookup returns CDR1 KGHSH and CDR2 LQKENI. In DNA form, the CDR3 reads TGTGCCAGCTCACCAAAGGACAGGGCGTACTCTGGAAACACCATATATTTT. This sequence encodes CASSPKDRAYSGNTIYF.

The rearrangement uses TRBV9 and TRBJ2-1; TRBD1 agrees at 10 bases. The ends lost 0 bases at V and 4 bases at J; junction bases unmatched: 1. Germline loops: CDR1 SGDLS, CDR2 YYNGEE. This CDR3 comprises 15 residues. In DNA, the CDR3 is TGTGCCAGCAGCGTAGGACAGGGGGCGTACAATGAGCAGTTCTTC. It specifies CASSVGQGAYNEQFF.

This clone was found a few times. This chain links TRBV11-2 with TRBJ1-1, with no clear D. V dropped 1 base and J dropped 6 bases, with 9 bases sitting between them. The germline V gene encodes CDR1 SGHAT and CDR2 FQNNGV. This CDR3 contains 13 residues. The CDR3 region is CASSLAAYPEAFF. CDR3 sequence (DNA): TGTGCCAGCAGCTTAGCCGCGTACCCTGAAGCTTTCTTT.

DNA for the CDR3: TGTGCCAGCAGTTTATCCCGGGTTCCCTACGAGCAGTACTTC. Its protein is CASSLSRVPYEQYF. J is TRBJ2-7 and V is TRBV28; no reliable D call. Per the germline V gene, CDR1 is MDHEN and CDR2 is SYDVKM. The V end was cut by 1 base, the J end by 2 bases, with 9 bases between. This CDR3 is 14 amino acids long. Combining the CDR3 with reference TRBV28 and TRBJ2-7 gives the whole variable domain DVKVTQSSRYLVKRTGEKVFLECVQDMDHENMFWYRQDPGLGLRLIYFSYDVKMKEKGDIPEGYSVSREKKERFSLILESASTNQTSMYLCASSLSRVPYEQYFGPGTRLTVT.

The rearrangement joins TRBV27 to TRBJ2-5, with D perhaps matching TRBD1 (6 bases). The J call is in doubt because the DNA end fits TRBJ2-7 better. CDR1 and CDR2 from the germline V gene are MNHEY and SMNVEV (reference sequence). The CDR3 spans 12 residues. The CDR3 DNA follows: TGTGCCAGCAGTCTACAGGGCTACGAGCAGTACTTC. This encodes CASSLQGYEQYF.

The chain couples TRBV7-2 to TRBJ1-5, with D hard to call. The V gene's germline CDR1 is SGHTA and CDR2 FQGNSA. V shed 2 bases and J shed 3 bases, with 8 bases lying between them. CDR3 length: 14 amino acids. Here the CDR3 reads CASSLRGYNQPQHF. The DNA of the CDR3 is TGTGCCAGCAGCTTACGGGGATACAATCAGCCCCAGCATTTT.

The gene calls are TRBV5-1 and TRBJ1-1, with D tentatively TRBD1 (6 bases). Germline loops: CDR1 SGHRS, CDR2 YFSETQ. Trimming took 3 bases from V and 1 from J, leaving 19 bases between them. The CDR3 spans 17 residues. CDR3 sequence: CASSSTGSGSRNTEAFF. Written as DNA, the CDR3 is TGCGCCAGCAGCTCCACAGGGTCCGGATCCCGGAACACTGAAGCTTTCTTT.

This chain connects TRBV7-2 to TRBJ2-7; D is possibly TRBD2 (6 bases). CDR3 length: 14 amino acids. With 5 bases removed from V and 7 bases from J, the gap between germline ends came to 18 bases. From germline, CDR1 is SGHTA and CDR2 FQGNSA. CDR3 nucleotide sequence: TGTGCCAGCAGCCTCCGATCGCTCGCGGGGGAGCAGTACTTC. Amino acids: CASSLRSLAGEQYF.

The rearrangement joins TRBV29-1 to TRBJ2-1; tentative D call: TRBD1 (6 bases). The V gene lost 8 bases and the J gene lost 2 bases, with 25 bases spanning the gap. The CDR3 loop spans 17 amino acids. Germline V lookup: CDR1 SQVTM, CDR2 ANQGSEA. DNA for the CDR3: TGCAGCAGCCCCACCGCATCAGGGGCCCCAGCCTACAATGAGCAGTTCTTC. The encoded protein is CSSPTASGAPAYNEQFF.

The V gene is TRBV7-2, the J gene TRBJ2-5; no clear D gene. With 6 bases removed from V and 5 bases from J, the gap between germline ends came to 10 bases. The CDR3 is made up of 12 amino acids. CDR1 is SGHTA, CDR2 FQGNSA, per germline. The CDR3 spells CASSYNGETQYF. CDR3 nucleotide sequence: TGTGCCAGCAGTTACAACGGGGAGACCCAGTACTTC.

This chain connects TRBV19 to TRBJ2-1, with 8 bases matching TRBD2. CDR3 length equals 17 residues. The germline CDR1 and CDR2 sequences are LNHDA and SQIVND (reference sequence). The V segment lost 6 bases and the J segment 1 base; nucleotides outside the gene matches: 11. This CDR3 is CASRAAGGIGSYNEQFF. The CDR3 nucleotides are TGTGCCAGTAGGGCCGCGGGAGGAATAGGGTCCTACAATGAGCAGTTCTTC.

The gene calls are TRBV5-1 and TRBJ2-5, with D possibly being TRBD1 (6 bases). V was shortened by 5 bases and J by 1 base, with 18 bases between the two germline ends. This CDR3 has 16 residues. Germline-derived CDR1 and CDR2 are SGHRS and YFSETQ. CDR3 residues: CASRRAGSGAQETQYF. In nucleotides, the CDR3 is TGCGCCAGCAGACGGGCAGGGTCAGGGGCCCAAGAGACCCAGTACTTC.

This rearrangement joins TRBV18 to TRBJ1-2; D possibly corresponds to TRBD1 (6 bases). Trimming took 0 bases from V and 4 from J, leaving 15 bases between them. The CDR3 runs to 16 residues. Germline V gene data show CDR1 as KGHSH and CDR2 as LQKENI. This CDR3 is CASSPPYGGPGYGYTF. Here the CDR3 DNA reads TGTGCCAGCTCACCACCGTACGGGGGGCCAGGCTATGGCTACACCTTC.

CDR3 amino acids: CASSQIGTENSPLHF. The DNA of the CDR3 is TGTGCCAGCTCCCAGATCGGGACAGAGAATTCACCCCTCCACTTT. The gene calls are TRBV18 and TRBJ1-6, with 7 bases fitting TRBD1. After removal of 6 bases from V and 7 bases from J, the junction contained 9 bases not matched to a gene. Germline-derived CDR1 and CDR2 are KGHSH and LQKENI. This CDR3 comprises 15 residues.

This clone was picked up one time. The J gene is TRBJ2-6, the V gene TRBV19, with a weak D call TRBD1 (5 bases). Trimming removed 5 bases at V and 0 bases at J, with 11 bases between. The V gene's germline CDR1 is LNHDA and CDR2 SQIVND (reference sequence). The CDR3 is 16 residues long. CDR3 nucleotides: TGTGCCAGTAGTCGACAGCTCAACTCTGGGGCCAACGTCCTGACTTTC. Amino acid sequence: CASSRQLNSGANVLTF.

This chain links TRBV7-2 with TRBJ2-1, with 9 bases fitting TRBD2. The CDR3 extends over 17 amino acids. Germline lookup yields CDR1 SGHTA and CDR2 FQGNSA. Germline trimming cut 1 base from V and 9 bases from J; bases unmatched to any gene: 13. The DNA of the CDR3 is TGTGCCAGCAGCTTAGGGCGGGGGGGCGCCTTAAAGAGTGAGCAGTTCTTC. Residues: CASSLGRGGALKSEQFF.

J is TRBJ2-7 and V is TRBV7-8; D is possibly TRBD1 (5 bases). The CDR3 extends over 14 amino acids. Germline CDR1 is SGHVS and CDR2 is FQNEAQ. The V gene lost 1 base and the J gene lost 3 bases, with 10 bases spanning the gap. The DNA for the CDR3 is TGTGCCAGCAGCTTAGAAAGGGGCAGCTACGAGCAGTACTTC. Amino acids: CASSLERGSYEQYF. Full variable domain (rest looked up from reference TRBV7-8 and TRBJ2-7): GAGVSQSPRYKVAKRGQDVALRCDPISGHVSLFWYQQALGQGPEFLTYFQNEAQLDKSGLPSDRFFAERPEGSVSTLKIQRTQQEDSAVYLCASSLERGSYEQYFGPGTRLTVT.

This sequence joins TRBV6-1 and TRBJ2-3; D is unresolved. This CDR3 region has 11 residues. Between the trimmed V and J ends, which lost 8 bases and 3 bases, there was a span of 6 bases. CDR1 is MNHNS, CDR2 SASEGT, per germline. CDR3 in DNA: TGTGCCAGCCTTCGGACAGATACGCAGTATTTT. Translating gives CASLRTDTQYF.

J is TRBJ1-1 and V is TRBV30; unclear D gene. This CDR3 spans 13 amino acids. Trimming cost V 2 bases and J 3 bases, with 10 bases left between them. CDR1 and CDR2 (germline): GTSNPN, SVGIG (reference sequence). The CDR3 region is CAWSHSEDTEAFF. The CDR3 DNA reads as TGTGCCTGGAGTCATTCGGAGGACACTGAAGCTTTCTTT.

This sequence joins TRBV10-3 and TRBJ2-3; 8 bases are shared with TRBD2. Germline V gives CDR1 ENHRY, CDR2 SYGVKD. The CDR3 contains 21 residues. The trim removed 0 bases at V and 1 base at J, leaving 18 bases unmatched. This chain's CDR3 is CAISESLGAGAWREGTDTQYF. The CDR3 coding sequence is TGTGCCATCAGTGAGTCGCTTGGAGCGGGAGCGTGGAGGGAGGGCACAGATACGCAGTATTTT.

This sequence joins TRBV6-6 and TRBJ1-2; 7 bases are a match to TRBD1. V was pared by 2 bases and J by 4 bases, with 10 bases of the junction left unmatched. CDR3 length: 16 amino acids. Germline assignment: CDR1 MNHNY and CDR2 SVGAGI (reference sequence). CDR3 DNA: TGTGCCAGCAGTTACCCCCCGCAGGGGGTCGGCTATGGCTACACCTTC. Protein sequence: CASSYPPQGVGYGYTF.

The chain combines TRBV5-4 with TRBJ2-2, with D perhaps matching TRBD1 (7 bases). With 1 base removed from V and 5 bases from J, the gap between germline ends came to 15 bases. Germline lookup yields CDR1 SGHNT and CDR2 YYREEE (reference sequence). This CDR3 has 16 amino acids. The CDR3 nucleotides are TGTGCCAGCAGCTTGTACCAGGCAGGGGGGACCGGGGAGCTGTTTTTT. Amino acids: CASSLYQAGGTGELFF.

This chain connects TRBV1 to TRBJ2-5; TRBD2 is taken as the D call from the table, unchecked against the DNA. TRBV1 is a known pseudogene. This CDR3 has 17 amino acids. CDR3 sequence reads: CTSSQAPGVKPQETQYF. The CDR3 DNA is TGCACCAGCAGCCAAGCCCCGGGGGTCAAACCCCAAGAGACCCAGTACTTC.

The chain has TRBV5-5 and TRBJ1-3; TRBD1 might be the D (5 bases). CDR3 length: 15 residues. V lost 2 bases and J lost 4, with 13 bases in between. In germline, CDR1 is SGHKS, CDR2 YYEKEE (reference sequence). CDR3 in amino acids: CASSFAGGAGNTIYF. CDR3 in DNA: TGTGCCAGCAGCTTCGCGGGGGGAGCAGGAAACACCATATATTTT.